One sample yielded the 6 T cell receptor beta chains listed below, sequenced in a study of blood T cell repertoires in COVID-19. Clones were read by immunoSEQ multiplex PCR, and TCRdb kept only the in-frame ones, dropping some. The table includes about 200,000 clones, 65% to 90% detected once. Input material: peripheral blood. The receptors stem from a human donor in a cohort sampled during active COVID-19.

This chain connects TRBV25-1 to TRBJ2-1, with 9 bases that match TRBD2. CDR1 and CDR2 (germline): MGHDK, SYGVNS. CDR3 length: 16 amino acids. J was trimmed by 6 bases and V by 5 bases; bases with no gene match: 11. CDR3 amino acids: CASSPSGAGGPNEQFF. The CDR3 region has the DNA TGTGCCAGCAGTCCCAGCGGTGCGGGAGGGCCCAATGAGCAGTTCTTC.

The chain is built from TRBV5-1 and TRBJ2-1, with D possibly matching TRBD2 (6 bases). The germline V gene encodes CDR1 SGHRS and CDR2 YFSETQ. Trimming took 0 bases from V and 8 from J, leaving 15 bases between them. The CDR3 has 15 residues. The chain's CDR3 is CASSLVLSGGDEQFF. In DNA form, the CDR3 reads TGCGCCAGCAGCTTGGTGCTCTCCGGCGGGGATGAGCAGTTCTTC.

The chain carries TRBV11-2 and TRBJ2-3, with TRBD1 matching over 8 bases. V shed 1 base and J 0 bases; nucleotides not matched to a gene: 3. CDR3 size: 16 residues. CDR1 is SGHAT and CDR2 is FQNNGV in the germline V gene. The CDR3: CASSLVGQGSTDTQYF. The CDR3, as DNA: TGTGCCAGCAGCTTAGTTGGACAGGGAAGCACAGATACGCAGTATTTT.

The J gene is TRBJ2-3, the V gene TRBV5-8; TRBD2 agrees at 13 bases. Germline V lookup: CDR1 SGHTS, CDR2 YDEGEE. This CDR3 spans 17 amino acids. V dropped 4 bases and J dropped 6; count of bases not matched to a gene: 11. CDR3 coding DNA: TGTGCCAGCAGCCGGTTGGGGACTAGCGGGACGAGGGATACGCAGTATTTT. Protein sequence: CASSRLGTSGTRDTQYF.

The chain is built from TRBV7-8 and TRBJ2-3; 12 bases agree with TRBD2. After removal of 5 bases from V and 3 bases from J, the junction contained 6 bases not matched to a gene. Germline V CDR1 and CDR2: SGHVS, FQNEAQ. The CDR3 extends over 16 amino acids. In nucleotides, the CDR3 is TGTGCCAGCAGCCCCCCTGGGACTAGCGGGACAGATACGCAGTATTTT. It specifies CASSPPGTSGTDTQYF.

This chain connects TRBV7-8 to TRBJ2-7; possibly TRBD1 for D (6 bases). CDR1 and CDR2 from the germline V gene are SGHVS and FQNEAQ. This CDR3 has 19 residues. V was pared by 0 bases and J by 3 bases, with 24 bases between. The CDR3 region is CASSLAGQPGRLPGYEQYF. CDR3 sequence (DNA): TGTGCCAGCAGCTTAGCGGGACAACCGGGACGCTTACCGGGCTACGAGCAGTACTTC.